The source of this T cell receptor (beta chain) is a study of blood T cell repertoires in COVID-19. Study-wide context: The origin of the acute and convalescent COVID-19 samples was the United States, Italy and Spain.

This CDR3 comprises 16 residues. Germline V gene lookup returns CDR1 LGHNA and CDR2 YNFKEQ. V gave up 5 bases and J gave up 7 bases; unmatched junction bases: 7. TCRdb's table, derived via immunoSEQ multiplex PCR, lists solely in-frame clones and lacks some. Among fewer than 200,000 clones listed, about 88% were seen once. The genes are TRBV4-2 and TRBJ2-2, with 13 bases matching TRBD2. This clonotype was sampled from a man between 35 and 55 years old with active or convalescent COVID-19. Sequencing was carried out using peripheral blood. The CDR3 DNA reads TGTGCCAGCAGCAGGCGGACTAGCGGGAGTGTCGGGGAGCTGTTTTTT. Its protein is CASSRRTSGSVGELFF.